Each of the 12 T cell receptor beta chains below was sequenced from the same sample in a study of cytomegalovirus exposure and HLA in healthy donors. Clones were sequenced by immunoSEQ multiplex PCR, and TCRdb holds only the in-frame ones, with some missing. The sample shows about 110,000 clones, 88% of them seen only once. Sequencing used PBMCs. These receptors came from a young woman in good health and CMV-seropositive.

The chain couples TRBV15 to TRBJ1-1; no clear D. The germline V and J ends were trimmed by 0 bases and 0 bases, with 5 bases remaining between them. The CDR3 loop spans 14 amino acids. Germline CDR1 is LNHNV and CDR2 is YYDKDF (reference sequence). For the CDR3, the DNA is TGTGCCACCAGCAGAGATCTTTTGAACACTGAAGCTTTCTTT. Translated, it gives CATSRDLLNTEAFF.

The chain couples TRBV6-4 to TRBJ2-3, with TRBD2 identical over 14 bases. The germline V gene has CDR1 MRHNA and CDR2 SNTAGT. V shed 6 bases, J shed 4 bases, and the junction held 3 bases outside the gene matches. There are 15 residues in the CDR3. Here the CDR3 reads CASSGTSGGPDTQYF. CDR3 DNA sequence: TGTGCCAGCAGCGGGACTAGCGGGGGCCCAGATACGCAGTATTTT.

The chain employs TRBV6-5 and TRBJ1-6; 7 bases line up with TRBD1. The V and J ends lost 4 bases and 8 bases, in that order; junction bases with no gene match: 5. The CDR3 has 14 residues. Germline CDR1 MNHEY, CDR2 SVGAGI. The CDR3 DNA is TGTGCCAGCAGTTCCGACGACAGGGATTCACCCCTCCACTTT. This gives the protein CASSSDDRDSPLHF.

V usage is TRBV14 and J usage is TRBJ2-1, with D possibly matching TRBD1 (5 bases). Per the germline V gene, CDR1 is SGHDN and CDR2 is FVKESK. V was clipped by 1 base and J by 4 bases, with 8 bases between them. This CDR3 region has 14 residues. The CDR3 DNA follows: TGTGCCAGCAGCCAAGTCCACAGGTACAATGAGCAGTTCTTC. This encodes CASSQVHRYNEQFF.

V usage is TRBV28 and J usage is TRBJ2-1, with no clear D. V gave up 2 bases and J gave up 4 bases, with 15 bases separating them. This CDR3 has 16 residues. CDR1 and CDR2 from the germline V gene are MDHEN and SYDVKM. The CDR3 sequence: CASSLSNSHGYNEQFF. The DNA of the CDR3 is TGTGCCAGCAGTTTAAGTAATAGCCACGGGTACAATGAGCAGTTCTTC.

CDR3 sequence reads: CATSMENYGYTF. CDR3 nucleotides: TGTGCCACCAGCATGGAGAACTATGGCTACACCTTC. V gene TRBV15 combines with J gene TRBJ1-2; D unresolved. V was clipped by 4 bases and J by 2 bases, with 5 bases between them. The CDR3 is 12 amino acids. The germline V gene has CDR1 LNHNV and CDR2 YYDKDF (reference sequence).

The chain combines TRBV12-1 with TRBJ1-5. TRBV12-1 is termed a pseudogene. The CDR3 spans 15 residues. CDR3 coding DNA: TGTGCCAGCCTACGGCGCGGGGTGGCCCAAGTTACCCAGCATTTT. This translates into CASLRRGVAQVTQHF.

The chain carries TRBV29-1 and TRBJ2-3; unclear D gene. Deletions cut 6 bases from V and 3 bases from J, with 16 bases between. The CDR3 has 14 residues. Germline CDR1 reads SQVTM; CDR2 reads ANQGSEA. DNA for the CDR3: TGCAGCGTCCAATCGACCCCGAGGACAGATACGCAGTATTTT. The encoded protein is CSVQSTPRTDTQYF.

The gene calls are TRBV5-1 and TRBJ2-1; maybe TRBD1 (5 bases). Deletions cut 2 bases from V and 5 bases from J, with 14 bases between. CDR1 and CDR2 (germline): SGHRS, YFSETQ. This CDR3 has 15 amino acids. As DNA, the CDR3 is TGCGCCAGCAGCTTAGACAGTAGATTGCACAATGAGCAGTTCTTC. This encodes CASSLDSRLHNEQFF. Supplemented by reference TRBV5-1 and TRBJ2-1, the full variable domain reads KAGVTQTPRYLIKTRGQQVTLSCSPISGHRSVSWYQQTPGQGLQFLFEYFSETQRNKGNFPGRFSGRQFSNSRSEMNVSTLELGDSALYLCASSLDSRLHNEQFFGPGTRLTVL.

The chain links TRBV4-1 to TRBJ1-2, with unresolved D. V lost 0 bases and J 8 bases, leaving 10 bases between the germline ends. CDR3 length: 13 amino acids. The germline V gene has CDR1 MGHRA and CDR2 YSYEKL. The DNA for the CDR3 is TGCGCCAGCAGCCAAGATTTCTTCGGGGGCTACACCTTC. Protein: CASSQDFFGGYTF.

The chain has TRBV29-1 and TRBJ1-2; 10 positions agree with TRBD1. The germline gives CDR1 SQVTM, CDR2 ANQGSEA. J lost 4 bases, V lost 7 bases, and 6 bases had no gene match. This CDR3 is built from 13 residues. The CDR3, as DNA: TGCAGCGCGTCCCGGGACAGGGGCTATGGCTACACCTTC. This encodes CSASRDRGYGYTF.

The chain combines TRBV19 with TRBJ2-2; D may be TRBD1 (6 bases). Germline V gives CDR1 LNHDA, CDR2 SQIVND (reference sequence). The length of the CDR3 is 15 residues. V shed 3 bases and J shed 1 base, with 9 bases lying between them. CDR3 nucleotide sequence: TGTGCCAGTAGTATGAAGGGGGAGAACACCGGGGAGCTGTTTTTT. Translation gives CASSMKGENTGELFF.